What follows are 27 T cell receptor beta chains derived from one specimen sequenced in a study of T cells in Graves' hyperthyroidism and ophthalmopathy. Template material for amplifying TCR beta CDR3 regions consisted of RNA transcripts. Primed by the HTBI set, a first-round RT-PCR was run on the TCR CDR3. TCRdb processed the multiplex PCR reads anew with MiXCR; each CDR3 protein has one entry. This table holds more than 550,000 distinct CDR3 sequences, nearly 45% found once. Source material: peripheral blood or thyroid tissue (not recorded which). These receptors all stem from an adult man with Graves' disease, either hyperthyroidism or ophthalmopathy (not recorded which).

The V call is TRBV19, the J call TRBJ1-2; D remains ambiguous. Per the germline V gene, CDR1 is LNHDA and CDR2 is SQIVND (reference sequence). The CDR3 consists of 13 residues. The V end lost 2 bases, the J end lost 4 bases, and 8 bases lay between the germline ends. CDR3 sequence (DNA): TGTGCCAGTAGTATAACAGAGCCCTATGGCTACACCTTC. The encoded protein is CASSITEPYGYTF. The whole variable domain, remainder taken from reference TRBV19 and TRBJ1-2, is DGGITQSPKYLFRKEGQNVTLSCEQNLNHDAMYWYRQDPGQGLRLIYYSQIVNDFQKGDIAEGYSVSREKKESFPLTVTSAQKNPTAFYLCASSITEPYGYTFGSGTRLTVV.

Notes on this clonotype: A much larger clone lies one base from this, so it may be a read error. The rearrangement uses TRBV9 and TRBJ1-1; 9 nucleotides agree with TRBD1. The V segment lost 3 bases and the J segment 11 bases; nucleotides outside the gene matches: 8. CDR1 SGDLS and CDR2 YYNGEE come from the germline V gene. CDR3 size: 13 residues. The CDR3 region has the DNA TGTGCCAGCAGCGATGAACAGGGGGCAGACGCTTTCTTT. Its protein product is CASSDEQGADAFF.

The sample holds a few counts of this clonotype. CDR3 in DNA: TGCAGTGCTGGTAAGAGCTCCTACGAGCAGTACTTC. Amino acids: CSAGKSSYEQYF. This chain uses TRBV20-1 with TRBJ2-7; D remains ambiguous. V lost 5 bases and J lost 0, with 8 bases in between. The CDR3 consists of 12 residues. Germline values: CDR1 DFQATT, CDR2 SNEGSKA (reference sequence).

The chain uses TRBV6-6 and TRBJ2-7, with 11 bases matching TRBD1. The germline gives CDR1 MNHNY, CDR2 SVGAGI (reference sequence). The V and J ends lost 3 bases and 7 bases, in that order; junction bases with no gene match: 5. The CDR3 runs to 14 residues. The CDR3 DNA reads TGTGCCAGCAGTTATGGGACAGGGGGATTTGAGCAGTACTTC. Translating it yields CASSYGTGGFEQYF.

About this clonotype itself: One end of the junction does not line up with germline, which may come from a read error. CDR3 in DNA: TGTGCCAGCAGTTACTCTCGGGGAGGTAACTATGGCTACACCTTC. This translates into CASSYSRGGNYGYTF. The genes are TRBV10-2 and TRBJ1-2; D remains ambiguous. CDR3 length: 15 residues. Germline V lookup: CDR1 WSHSY, CDR2 SAAADI.

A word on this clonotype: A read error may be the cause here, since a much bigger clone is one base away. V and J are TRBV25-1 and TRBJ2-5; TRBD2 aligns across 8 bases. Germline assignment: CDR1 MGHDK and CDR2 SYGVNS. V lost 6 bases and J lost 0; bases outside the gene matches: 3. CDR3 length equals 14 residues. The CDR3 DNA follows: TGTGCCAGCAGCGGGGGGGCAGACCAAGAGACCCAGTACTTC. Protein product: CASSGGADQETQYF.

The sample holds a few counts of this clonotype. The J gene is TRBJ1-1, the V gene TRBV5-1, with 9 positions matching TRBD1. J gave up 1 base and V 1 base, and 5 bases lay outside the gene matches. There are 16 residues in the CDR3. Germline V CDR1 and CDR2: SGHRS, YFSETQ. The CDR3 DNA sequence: TGCGCCAGCAGCTTGATGACAGGGGGATCGAACACTGAAGCTTTCTTT. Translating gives CASSLMTGGSNTEAFF.

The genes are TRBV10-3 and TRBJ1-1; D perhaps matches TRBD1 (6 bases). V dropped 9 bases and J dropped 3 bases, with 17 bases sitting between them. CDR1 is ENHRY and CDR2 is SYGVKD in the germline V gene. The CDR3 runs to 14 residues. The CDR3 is CAMTRGRLDTEAFF. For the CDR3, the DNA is TGTGCCATGACACGGGGGCGACTGGACACTGAAGCTTTCTTT.

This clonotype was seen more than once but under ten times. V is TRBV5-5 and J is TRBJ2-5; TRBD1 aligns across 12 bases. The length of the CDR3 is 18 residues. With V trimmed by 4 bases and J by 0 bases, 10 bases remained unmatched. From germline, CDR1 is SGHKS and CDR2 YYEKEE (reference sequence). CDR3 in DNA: TGTGCCAGCAGCCAGGGACAGGGGGCGAGAAACTACCAAGAGACCCAGTACTTC. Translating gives CASSQGQGARNYQETQYF.

The CDR3 bases are TGCAGTGCTGCGACAGGACTTCAGCCCCAGCATTTT. This codes for CSAATGLQPQHF. The chain couples TRBV20-1 to TRBJ1-5; the D gene is possibly TRBD1 (6 bases). In germline, CDR1 is DFQATT, CDR2 SNEGSKA (reference sequence). This CDR3 has 12 amino acids. V was clipped by 5 bases and J by 6 bases, with 11 bases between them.

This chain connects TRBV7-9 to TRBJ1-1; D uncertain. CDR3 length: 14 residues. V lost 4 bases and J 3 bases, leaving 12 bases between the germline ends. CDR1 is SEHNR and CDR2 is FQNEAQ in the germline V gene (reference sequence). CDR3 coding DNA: TGTGCCAGCAGCTCCCCTATAGGATACACTGAAGCTTTCTTT. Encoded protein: CASSSPIGYTEAFF.

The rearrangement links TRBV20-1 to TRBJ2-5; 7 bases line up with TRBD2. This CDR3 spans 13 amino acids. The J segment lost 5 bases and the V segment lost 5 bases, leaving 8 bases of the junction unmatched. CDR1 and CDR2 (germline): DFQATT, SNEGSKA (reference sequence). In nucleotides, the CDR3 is TGCAGTGCTCGCGCGGGGGTACGGGAGACCCAGTACTTC. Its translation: CSARAGVRETQYF.

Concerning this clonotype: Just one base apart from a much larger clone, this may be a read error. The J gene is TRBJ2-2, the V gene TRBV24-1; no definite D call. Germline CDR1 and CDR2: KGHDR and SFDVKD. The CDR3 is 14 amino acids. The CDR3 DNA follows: TGTGCCATCAGTGATTTGTTCTCGCCTCGAACGCTGTTTTTT. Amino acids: CAISDLFSPRTLFF.

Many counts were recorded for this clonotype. CDR3 coding DNA: TGCAGCGTTGAAGATCAAGGACGAGAGCAGTACTTC. Protein: CSVEDQGREQYF. The chain couples TRBV29-1 to TRBJ2-7, with unresolved D. This CDR3 comprises 12 residues. V was clipped by 0 bases and J by 7 bases, with 10 bases between them. Germline V CDR1 and CDR2: SQVTM, ANQGSEA.

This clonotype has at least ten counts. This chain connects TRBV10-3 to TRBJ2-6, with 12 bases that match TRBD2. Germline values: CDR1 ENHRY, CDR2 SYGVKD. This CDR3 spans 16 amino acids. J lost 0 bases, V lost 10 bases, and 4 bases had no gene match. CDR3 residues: CATGLAGRSGANVLTF. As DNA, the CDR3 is TGTGCCACGGGACTAGCGGGCCGCTCTGGGGCCAACGTCCTGACTTTC.

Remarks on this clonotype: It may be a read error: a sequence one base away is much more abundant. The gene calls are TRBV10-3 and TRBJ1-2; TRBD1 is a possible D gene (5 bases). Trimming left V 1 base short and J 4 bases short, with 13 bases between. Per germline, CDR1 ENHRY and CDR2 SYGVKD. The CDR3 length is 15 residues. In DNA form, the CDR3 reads TGTGCCATCAGTGAGTTTGGGACGGATCCCTATGGCTACACCTTC. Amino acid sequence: CAISEFGTDPYGYTF.

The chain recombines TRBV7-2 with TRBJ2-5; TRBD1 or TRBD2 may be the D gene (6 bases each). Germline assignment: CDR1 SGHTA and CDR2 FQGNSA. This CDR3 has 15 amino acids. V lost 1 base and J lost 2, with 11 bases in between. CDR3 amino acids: CASSLGGAFQETQYF. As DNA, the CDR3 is TGTGCCAGCAGCTTAGGGGGGGCGTTTCAAGAGACCCAGTACTTC.

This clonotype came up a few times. The CDR3 region is CASSYVGVVDSPLHF. The CDR3 nucleotides read TGCGCCAGCAGTTATGTGGGCGTAGTCGATTCACCCCTCCACTTT. This chain joins TRBV5-1 and TRBJ1-6; D gene uncertain. The CDR3 length is 15 residues. Trimming left V 5 bases short and J 8 bases short, with 17 bases between. Germline V CDR1 and CDR2: SGHRS, YFSETQ.

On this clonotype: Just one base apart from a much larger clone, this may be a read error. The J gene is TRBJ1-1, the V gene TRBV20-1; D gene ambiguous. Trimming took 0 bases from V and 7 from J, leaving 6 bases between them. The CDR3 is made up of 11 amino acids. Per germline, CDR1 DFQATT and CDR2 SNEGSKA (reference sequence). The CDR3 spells CSAREGREAFF. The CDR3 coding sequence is TGCAGTGCTAGAGAGGGCCGTGAAGCTTTCTTT.

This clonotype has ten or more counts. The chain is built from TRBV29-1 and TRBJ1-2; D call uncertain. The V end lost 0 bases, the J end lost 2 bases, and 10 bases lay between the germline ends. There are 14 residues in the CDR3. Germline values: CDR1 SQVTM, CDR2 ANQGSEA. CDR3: CSVEEGRSNYGYTF. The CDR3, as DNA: TGCAGCGTTGAAGAAGGCCGTTCGAACTATGGCTACACCTTC.

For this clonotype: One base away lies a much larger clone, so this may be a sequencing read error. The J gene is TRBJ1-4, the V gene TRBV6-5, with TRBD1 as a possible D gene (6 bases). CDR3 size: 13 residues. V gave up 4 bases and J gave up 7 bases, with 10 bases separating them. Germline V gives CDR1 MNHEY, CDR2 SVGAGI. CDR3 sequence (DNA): TGTGCCAGCAGTTTAGGGGGGACTGAAAAACTGTTTTTT. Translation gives CASSLGGTEKLFF.

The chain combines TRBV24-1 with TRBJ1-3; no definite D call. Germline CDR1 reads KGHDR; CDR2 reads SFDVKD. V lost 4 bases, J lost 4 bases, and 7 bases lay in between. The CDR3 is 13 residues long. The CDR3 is CATSDPLGNTIYF. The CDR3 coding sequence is TGTGCCACCAGTGACCCCTTGGGAAACACCATATATTTT.

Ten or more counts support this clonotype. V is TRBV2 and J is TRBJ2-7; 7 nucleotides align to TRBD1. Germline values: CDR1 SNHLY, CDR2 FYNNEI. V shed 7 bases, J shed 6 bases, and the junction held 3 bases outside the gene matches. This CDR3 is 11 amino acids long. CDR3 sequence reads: CASNRGSEQYF. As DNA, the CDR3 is TGTGCCAGCAACAGGGGCAGCGAGCAGTACTTC. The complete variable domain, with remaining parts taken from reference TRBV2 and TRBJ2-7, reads EPEVTQTPSHQVTQMGQEVILRCVPISNHLYFYWYRQILGQKVEFLVSFYNNEISEKSEIFDDQFSVERPDGSNFTLKIRSTKLEDSAMYFCASNRGSEQYFGPGTRLTVT.

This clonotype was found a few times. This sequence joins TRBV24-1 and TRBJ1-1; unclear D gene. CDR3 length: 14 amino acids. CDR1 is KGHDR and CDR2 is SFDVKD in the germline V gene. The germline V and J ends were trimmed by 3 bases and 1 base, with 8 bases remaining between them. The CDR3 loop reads CATSDHSGNTEAFF. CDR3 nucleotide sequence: TGTGCCACCAGTGATCATTCCGGGAACACTGAAGCTTTCTTT.

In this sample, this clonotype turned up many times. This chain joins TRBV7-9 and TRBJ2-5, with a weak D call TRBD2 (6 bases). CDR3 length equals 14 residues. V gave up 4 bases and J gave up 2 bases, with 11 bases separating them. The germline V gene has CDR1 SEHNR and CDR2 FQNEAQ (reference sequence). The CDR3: CASSSDGTQETQYF. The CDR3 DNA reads TGTGCCAGCAGCTCCGACGGGACTCAAGAGACCCAGTACTTC.

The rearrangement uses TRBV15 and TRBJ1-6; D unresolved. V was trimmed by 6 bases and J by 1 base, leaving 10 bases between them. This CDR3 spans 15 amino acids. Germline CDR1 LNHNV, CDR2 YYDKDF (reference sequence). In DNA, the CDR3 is TGTGCCACCAGTCTCGGCAGGTCCTATAATTCACCCCTCCACTTT. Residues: CATSLGRSYNSPLHF.

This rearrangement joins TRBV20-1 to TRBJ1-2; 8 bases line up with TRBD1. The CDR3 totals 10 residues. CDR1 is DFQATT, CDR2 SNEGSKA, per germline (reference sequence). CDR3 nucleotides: TGCACTCGACAGGGGAAAGGCTACACCTTC. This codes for CTRQGKGYTF.